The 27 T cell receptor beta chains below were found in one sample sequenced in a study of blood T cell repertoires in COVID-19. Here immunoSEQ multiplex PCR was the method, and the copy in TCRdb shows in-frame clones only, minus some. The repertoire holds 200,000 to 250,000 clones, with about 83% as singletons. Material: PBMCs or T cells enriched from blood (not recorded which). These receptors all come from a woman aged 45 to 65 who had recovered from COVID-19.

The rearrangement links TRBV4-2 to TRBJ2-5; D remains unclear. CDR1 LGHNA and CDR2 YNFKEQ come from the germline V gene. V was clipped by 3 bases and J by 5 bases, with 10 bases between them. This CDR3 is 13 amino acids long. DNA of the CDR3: TGTGCCAGCAGCCAGTCCGTGAGGGAGACCCAGTACTTC. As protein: CASSQSVRETQYF.

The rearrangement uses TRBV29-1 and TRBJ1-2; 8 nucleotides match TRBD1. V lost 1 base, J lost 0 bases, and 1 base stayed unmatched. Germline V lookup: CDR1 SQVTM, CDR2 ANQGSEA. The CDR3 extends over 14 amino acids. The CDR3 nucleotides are TGCAGCGTTGAAGGGACAGGGTCTAACTATGGCTACACCTTC. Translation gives CSVEGTGSNYGYTF. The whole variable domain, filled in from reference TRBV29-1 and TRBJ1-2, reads SAVISQKPSRDICQRGTSLTIQCQVDSQVTMMFWYRQQPGQSLTLIATANQGSEATYESGFVIDKFPISRPNLTFSTLTVSNMSPEDSSIYLCSVEGTGSNYGYTFGSGTRLTVV.

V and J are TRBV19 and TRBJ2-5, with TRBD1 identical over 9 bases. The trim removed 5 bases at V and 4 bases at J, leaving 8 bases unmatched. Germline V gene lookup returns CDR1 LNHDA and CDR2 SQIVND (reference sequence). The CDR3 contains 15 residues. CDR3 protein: CASSGGQGVGETQYF. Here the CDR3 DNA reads TGTGCCAGTAGTGGGGGACAGGGAGTGGGAGAGACCCAGTACTTC.

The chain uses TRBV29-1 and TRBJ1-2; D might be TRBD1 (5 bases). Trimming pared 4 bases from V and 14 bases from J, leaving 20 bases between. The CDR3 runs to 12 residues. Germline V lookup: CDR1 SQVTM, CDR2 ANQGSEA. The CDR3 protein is CSVVDRAVQRTF. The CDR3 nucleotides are TGCAGCGTTGTAGACAGAGCAGTCCAGAGGACCTTC.

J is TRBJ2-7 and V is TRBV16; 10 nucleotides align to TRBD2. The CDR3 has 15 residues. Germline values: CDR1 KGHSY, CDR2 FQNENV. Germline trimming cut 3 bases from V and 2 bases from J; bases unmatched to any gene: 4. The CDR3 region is CASSHLAGDAYEQYF. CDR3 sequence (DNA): TGTGCCAGCAGCCACCTAGCGGGAGACGCCTACGAGCAGTACTTC.

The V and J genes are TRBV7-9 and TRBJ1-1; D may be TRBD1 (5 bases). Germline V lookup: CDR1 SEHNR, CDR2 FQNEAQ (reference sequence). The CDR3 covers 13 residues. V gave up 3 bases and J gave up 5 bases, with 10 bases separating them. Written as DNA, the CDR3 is TGTGCCAGCAGCTTTGGCGGGGGGACTGAAGCTTTCTTT. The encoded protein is CASSFGGGTEAFF. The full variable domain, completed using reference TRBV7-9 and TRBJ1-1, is DTGVSQNPRHKITKRGQNVTFRCDPISEHNRLYWYRQTLGQGPEFLTYFQNEAQLEKSRLLSDRFSAERPKGSFSTLEIQRTEQGDSAMYLCASSFGGGTEAFFGQGTRLTVV.

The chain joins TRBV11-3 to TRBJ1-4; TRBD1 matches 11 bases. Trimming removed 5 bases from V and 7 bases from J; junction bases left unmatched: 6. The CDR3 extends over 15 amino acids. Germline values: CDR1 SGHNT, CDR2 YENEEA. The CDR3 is CASSRTGGVSEKLFF. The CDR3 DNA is TGTGCCAGCAGCCGGACAGGGGGCGTAAGTGAAAAACTGTTTTTT.

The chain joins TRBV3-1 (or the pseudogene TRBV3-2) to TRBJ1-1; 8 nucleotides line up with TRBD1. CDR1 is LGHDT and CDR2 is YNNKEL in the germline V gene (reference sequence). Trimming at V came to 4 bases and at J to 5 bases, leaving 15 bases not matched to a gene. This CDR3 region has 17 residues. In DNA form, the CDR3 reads TGTGCCAGCAGCCCCCATGGCCCTGACAGGGGTGGGACTGAAGCTTTCTTT. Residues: CASSPHGPDRGGTEAFF.

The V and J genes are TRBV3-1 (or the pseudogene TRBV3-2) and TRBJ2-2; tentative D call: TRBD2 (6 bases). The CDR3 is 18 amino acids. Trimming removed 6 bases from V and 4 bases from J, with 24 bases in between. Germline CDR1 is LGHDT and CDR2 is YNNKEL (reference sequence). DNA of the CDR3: TGTGCCAGCAGTCCGAACTTAGGGACTTCCCCCGGCACCGGGGAGCTGTTTTTT. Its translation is CASSPNLGTSPGTGELFF.

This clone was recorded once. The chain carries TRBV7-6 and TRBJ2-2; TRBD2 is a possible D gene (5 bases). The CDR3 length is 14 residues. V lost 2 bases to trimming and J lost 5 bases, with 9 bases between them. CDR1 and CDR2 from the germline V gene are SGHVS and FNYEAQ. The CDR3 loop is CASSLPGMTGELFF. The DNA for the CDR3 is TGTGCCAGCAGCTTACCGGGAATGACCGGGGAGCTGTTTTTT.

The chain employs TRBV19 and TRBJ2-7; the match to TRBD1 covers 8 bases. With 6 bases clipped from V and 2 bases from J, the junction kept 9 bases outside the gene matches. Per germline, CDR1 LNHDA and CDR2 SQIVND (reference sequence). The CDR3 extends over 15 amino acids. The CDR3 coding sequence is TGTGCCAGTAGCCTAACCGGGACAGGAGCCTACGAGCAGTACTTC. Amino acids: CASSLTGTGAYEQYF.

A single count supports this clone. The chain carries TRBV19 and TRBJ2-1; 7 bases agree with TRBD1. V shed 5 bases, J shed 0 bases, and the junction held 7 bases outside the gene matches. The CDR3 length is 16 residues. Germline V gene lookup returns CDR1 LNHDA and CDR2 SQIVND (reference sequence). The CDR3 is CASSGYRGSSYNEQFF. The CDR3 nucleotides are TGTGCCAGTAGTGGATACAGGGGAAGCTCCTACAATGAGCAGTTCTTC.

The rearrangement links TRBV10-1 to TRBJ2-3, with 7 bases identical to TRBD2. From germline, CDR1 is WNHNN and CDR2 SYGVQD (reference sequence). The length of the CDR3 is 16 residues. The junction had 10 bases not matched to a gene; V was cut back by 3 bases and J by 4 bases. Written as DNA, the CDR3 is TGCGCCAGCAGTGATGCGAGCGGGGCCCCGCCAGATACGCAGTATTTT. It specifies CASSDASGAPPDTQYF.

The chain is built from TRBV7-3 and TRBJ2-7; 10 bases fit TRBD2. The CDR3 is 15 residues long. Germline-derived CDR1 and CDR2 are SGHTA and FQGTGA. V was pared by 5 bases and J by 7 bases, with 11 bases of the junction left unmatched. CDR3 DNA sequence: TGTGCCAGCAGCCCTGAGCTAGCGGGAGTGGGTGAGCAGTACTTC. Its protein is CASSPELAGVGEQYF.

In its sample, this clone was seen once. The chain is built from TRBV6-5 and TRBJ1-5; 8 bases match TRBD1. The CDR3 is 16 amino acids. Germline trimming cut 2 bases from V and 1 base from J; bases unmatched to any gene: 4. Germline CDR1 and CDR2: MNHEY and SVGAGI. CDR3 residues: CASSYRTGGSNQPQHF. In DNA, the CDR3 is TGTGCCAGCAGTTACCGCACAGGGGGGAGCAATCAGCCCCAGCATTTT.

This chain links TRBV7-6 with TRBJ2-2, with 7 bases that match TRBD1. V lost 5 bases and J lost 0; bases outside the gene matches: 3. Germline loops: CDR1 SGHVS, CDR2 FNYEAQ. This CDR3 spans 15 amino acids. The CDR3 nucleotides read TGTGCCAGCAGCCGGACAGGATCGAACACCGGGGAGCTGTTTTTT. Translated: CASSRTGSNTGELFF.

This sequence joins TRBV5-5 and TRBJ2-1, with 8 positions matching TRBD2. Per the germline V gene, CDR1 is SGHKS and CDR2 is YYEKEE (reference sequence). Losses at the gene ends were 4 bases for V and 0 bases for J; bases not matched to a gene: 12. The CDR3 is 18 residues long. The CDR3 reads CASSGRGLAGGSYNEQFF. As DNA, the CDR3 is TGTGCCAGCAGCGGGAGAGGACTGGCGGGAGGCTCCTACAATGAGCAGTTCTTC.

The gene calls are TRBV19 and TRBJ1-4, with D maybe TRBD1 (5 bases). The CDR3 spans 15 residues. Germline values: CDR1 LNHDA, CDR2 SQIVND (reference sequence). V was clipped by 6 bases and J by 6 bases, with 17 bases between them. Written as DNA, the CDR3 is TGTGCCAGTAGCCCAATATCAGAAGGGGATGAAAAACTGTTTTTT. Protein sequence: CASSPISEGDEKLFF.

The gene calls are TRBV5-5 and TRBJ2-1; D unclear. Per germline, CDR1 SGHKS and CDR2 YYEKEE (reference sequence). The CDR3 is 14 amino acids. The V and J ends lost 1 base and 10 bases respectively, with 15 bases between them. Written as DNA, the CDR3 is TGTGCCAGCAGCTTGAGGCAGGCCTTCGGCGAGCAGTTCTTC. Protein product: CASSLRQAFGEQFF.

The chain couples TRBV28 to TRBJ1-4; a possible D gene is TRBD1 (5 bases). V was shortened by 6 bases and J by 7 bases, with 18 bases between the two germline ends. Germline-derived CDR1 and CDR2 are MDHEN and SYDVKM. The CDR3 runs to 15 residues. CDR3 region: CASRSAGRGIEKLFF. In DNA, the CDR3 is TGTGCCAGCAGATCGGCGGGACGGGGGATTGAAAAACTGTTTTTT.

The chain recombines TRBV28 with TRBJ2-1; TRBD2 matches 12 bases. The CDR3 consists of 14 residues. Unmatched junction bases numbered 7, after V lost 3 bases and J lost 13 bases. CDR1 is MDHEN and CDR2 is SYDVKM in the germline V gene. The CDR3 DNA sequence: TGTGCCAGCAGTTTCCCTGCGACTAGCGGGAGTCAGTTCTTC. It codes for CASSFPATSGSQFF. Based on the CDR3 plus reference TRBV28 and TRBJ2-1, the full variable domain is DVKVTQSSRYLVKRTGEKVFLECVQDMDHENMFWYRQDPGLGLRLIYFSYDVKMKEKGDIPEGYSVSREKKERFSLILESASTNQTSMYLCASSFPATSGSQFFGPGTRLTVL.

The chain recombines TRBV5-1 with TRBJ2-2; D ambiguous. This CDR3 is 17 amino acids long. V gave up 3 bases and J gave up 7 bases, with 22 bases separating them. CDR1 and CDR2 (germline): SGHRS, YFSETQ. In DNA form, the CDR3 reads TGCGCCAGCAGCTATATCAGCACTAATTCACTGCACGGGGAGCTGTTTTTT. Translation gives CASSYISTNSLHGELFF.

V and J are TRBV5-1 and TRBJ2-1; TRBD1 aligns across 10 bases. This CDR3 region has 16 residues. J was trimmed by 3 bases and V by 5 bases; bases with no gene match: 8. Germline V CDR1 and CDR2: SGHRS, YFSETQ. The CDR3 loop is CASSVFWDRGYNEQFF. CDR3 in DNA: TGCGCCAGCAGTGTCTTTTGGGACAGGGGCTACAATGAGCAGTTCTTC.

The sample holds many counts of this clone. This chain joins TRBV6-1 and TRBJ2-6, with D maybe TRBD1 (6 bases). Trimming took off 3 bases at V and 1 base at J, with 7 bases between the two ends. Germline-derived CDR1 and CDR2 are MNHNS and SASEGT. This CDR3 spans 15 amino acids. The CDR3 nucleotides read TGTGCCAGCAGTGAGGACAGTTCTGGGGCCAACGTCCTGACTTTC. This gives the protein CASSEDSSGANVLTF.

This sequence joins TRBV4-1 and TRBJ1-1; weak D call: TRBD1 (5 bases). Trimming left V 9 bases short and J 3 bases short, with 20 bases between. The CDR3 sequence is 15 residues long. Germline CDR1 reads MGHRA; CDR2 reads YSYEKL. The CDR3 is CASRRGDSSYTEAFF. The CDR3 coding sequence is TGCGCCAGTAGAAGGGGCGACAGTAGTTACACTGAAGCTTTCTTT.

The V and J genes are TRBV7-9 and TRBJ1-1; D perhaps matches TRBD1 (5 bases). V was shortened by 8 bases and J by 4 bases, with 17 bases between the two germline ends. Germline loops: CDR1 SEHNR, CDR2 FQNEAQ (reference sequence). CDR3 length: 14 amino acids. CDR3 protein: CASDLGDQATEAFF. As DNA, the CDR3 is TGTGCCAGCGATTTAGGGGATCAAGCCACTGAAGCTTTCTTT.

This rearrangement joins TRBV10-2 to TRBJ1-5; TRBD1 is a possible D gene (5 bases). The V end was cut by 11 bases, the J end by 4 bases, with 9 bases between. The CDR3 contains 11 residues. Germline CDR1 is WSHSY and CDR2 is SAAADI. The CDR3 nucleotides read TGCGCCGCCCGGGGGAATCAGCCCCAGCATTTT. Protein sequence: CAARGNQPQHF.